Listed here is a single TCR beta chain. No antigen is known for it. This sample was taken from a study of T cells expressing NK-cell markers (dated by TCRdb to the early 2020s). Context from the whole study: Three sorted T-cell subsets (CD3+CD56+NKG2C+, CD3+CD56+NKG2C- and CD3+CD56-NKG2C+) from seven to nine donors had their TCR beta-chain repertoires profiled. The eight sequenced donors were randomly selected healthy volunteers, three men and five women. Libraries were sequenced as 2 x 150 bp reads on Illumina HiSeq 2000/2500, MiSeq or NextSeq. Among the eight sequenced donors, seven were HCMV-seropositive and one was HCMV-seronegative. The research as a whole found: Those dominant clonotypes were again the most abundant among CD3+CD56-NKG2C+ cells in a handful of donors, at about 25-60.1%. In roughly 6 donors, the dominant CD3+CD56+NKG2C+ clonotypes ranked among the top 10 CD8+ clonotypes, making up 1.0-7.0% of CD8+ T cells. Whether the expanded NKG2C-expressing T cell clones were specific for HCMV antigens was left unclear.

CDR1 is given as MNHNS and CDR2 as SASEGT, both from the germline V gene. The CDR3, from cysteine to phenylalanine, totals 15 residues. No DNA is listed. Sequencing was carried out with an Illumina HiSeq 2000. TCR beta cDNA libraries were made by 5'RACE template switching that added a universal primer site and unique molecular identifiers. cDNA synthesis was primed from the TCR beta constant segment and was followed by two successive PCR amplification steps. The authors' pipeline ran thus. Reads were demultiplexed and grouped by UMI with MIGEC, and clonotypes were assembled and quantified with MiTCR. To exclude erroneous sequences, any TCR cDNA sequence not supported by at least two reads was discarded. The tcR package was used for downstream repertoire analysis, with clonotypes matched between fractions based on CDR3 nucleotide sequence plus V segment. VDJmatch was used to annotate antigen specificity against VDJdb, with one amino acid substitution in CDR3 allowed. Following reprocessing of the reads by TCRdb, the data hold one row per CDR3 protein sequence and no DNA is available. The V and J calls and clone size are TCRdb's, not the authors'. The table for this sample lists about 32,000 distinct CDR3 sequences. Jointly, the top ten make up less than 65% of the sample.

A commercial ELISA kit detecting HCMV-specific IgG in serum was used to determine HCMV serostatus. Peripheral blood mononuclear cells were isolated from blood by Ficoll density gradient centrifugation. The TCR sequence derives from a woman aged 18-70 years in good health. The sequenced sample was blood T cells: a sorted CD56 or NKG2C T cell subset, CD4+ or CD8+ T cells, or bulk PBMC T cells (not recorded which). The sequence is built from TRBV6-1 and TRBJ2-3; lacking DNA, the TRBD2 call made by TCRdb goes unchecked. The CDR3 reads CASSWTSGSTDTQYF.